This entry features one T cell receptor beta chain sequence. Authors' processing steps: Researchers report that nucleated cell counts were estimated from reference gene primer amplification. The data were produced by immunoSEQ multiplex PCR, yet TCRdb's version contains in-frame clones alone and is incomplete. V, J and clone size derive from that table, while D and trimming were established from the DNA sequence. The sample gives about 98,000 clones, approximately 92% of which show up once; 1.5% to 2% is in the top ten. This record comes from a study of blood T cell repertoires in COVID-19. At the level of the study: PBMCs, B-cell-depleted T cells, or T cells were the source of the cDNA or gDNA that made up the material.

Trimming took off 3 bases at V and 0 bases at J, with 6 bases between the two ends. This CDR3 is 14 amino acids long. The germline gives CDR1 WNHNN, CDR2 SYGVQD (reference sequence). Patients at the Seattle site were enrolled during active infection and followed longitudinally. Sequenced input: peripheral blood. The clonotype originates from a woman in her 50s with COVID-19, enrolled during active disease. The chain links TRBV10-1 to TRBJ1-3; a weak D match, TRBD1 (5 bases). CDR3 amino acids: CASSEGVSGNTIYF. CDR3 nucleotide sequence: TGCGCCAGCAGTGAAGGGGTCTCTGGAAACACCATATATTTT.